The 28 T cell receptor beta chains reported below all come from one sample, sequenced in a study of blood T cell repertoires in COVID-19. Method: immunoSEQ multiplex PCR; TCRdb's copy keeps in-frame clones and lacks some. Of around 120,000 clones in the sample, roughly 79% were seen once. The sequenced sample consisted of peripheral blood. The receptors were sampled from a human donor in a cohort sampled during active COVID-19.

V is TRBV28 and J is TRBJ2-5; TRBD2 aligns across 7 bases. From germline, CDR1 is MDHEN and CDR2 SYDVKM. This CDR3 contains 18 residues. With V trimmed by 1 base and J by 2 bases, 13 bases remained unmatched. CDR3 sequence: CASSLSGRLASKQETQYF. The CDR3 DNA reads TGTGCCAGCAGTTTATCAGGCCGACTAGCATCTAAGCAAGAGACCCAGTACTTC.

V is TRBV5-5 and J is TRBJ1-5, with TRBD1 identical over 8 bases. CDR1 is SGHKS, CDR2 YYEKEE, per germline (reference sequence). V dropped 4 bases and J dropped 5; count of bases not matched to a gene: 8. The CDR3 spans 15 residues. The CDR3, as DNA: TGTGCCAGCAGCCTAACAGGGGGGTATTATCAGCCCCAGCATTTT. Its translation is CASSLTGGYYQPQHF.

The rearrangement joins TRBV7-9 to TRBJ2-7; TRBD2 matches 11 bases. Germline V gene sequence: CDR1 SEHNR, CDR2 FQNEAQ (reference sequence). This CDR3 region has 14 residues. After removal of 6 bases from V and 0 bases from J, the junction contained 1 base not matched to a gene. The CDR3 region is CASRLAGDSYEQYF. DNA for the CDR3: TGTGCCAGCAGACTAGCGGGAGACTCCTACGAGCAGTACTTC.

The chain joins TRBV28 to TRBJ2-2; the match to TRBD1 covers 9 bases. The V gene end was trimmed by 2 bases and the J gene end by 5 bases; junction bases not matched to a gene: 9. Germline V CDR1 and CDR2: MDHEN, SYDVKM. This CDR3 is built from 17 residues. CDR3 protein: CASSLILGGTGTGELFF. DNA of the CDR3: TGTGCCAGCAGTTTAATTTTAGGCGGGACAGGGACCGGGGAGCTGTTTTTT.

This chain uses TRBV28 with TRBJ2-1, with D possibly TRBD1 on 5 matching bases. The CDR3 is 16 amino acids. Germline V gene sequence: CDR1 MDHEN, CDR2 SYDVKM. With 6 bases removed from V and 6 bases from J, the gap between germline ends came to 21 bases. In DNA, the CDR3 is TGTGCCAGCAGCCCGCACCCAAGGACACAAGGCAATGAGCAGTTCTTC. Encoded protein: CASSPHPRTQGNEQFF.

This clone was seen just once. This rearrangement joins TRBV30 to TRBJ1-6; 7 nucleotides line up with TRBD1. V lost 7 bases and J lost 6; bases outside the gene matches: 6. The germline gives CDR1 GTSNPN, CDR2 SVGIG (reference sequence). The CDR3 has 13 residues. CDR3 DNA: TGTGCCTTAAGGGGGCATAGTAATTCACCCCTCCACTTT. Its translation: CALRGHSNSPLHF.

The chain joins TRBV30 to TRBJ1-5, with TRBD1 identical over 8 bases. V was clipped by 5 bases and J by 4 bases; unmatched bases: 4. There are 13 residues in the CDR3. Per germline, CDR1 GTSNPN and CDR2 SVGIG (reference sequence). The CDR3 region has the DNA TGTGCCTGGGCCGACAGGGGAAATCAGCCCCAGCATTTT. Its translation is CAWADRGNQPQHF. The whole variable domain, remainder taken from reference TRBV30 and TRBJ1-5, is SQTIHQWPATLVQPVGSPLSLECTVEGTSNPNLYWYRQAAGRGLQLLFYSVGIGQISSEVPQNLSASRPQDRQFILSSKKLLLSDSGFYLCAWADRGNQPQHFGDGTRLSIL.

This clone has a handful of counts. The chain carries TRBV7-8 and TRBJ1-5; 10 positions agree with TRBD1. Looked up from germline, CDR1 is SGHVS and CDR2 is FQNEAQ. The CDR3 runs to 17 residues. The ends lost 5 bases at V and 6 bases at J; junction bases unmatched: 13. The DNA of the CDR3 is TGTGCCAGCAGCCCTCTTCCCCCGGGACAGGGGAGTCAGCCCCAGCATTTT. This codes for CASSPLPPGQGSQPQHF. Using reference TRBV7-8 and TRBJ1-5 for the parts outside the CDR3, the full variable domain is GAGVSQSPRYKVAKRGQDVALRCDPISGHVSLFWYQQALGQGPEFLTYFQNEAQLDKSGLPSDRFFAERPEGSVSTLKIQRTQQEDSAVYLCASSPLPPGQGSQPQHFGDGTRLSIL.

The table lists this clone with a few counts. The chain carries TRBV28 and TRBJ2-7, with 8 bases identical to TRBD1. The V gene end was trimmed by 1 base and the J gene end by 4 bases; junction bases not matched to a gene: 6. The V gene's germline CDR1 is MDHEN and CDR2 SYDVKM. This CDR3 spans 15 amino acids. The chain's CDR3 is CASSLYPGQGYEQYF. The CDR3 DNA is TGTGCCAGCAGTTTATACCCCGGACAGGGATACGAGCAGTACTTC.

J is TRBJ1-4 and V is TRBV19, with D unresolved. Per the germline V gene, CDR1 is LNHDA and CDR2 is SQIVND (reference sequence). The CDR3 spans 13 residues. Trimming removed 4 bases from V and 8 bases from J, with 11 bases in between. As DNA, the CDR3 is TGTGCCAGTAGTAATTTCCGTGGCGAAAAACTGTTTTTT. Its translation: CASSNFRGEKLFF.

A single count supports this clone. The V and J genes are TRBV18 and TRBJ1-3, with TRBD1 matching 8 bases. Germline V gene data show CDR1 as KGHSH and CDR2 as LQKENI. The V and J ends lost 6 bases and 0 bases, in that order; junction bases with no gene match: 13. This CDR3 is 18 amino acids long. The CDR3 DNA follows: TGTGCCAGCTCGCCTCCGGGACAGGAGTTAAGCTCTGGAAACACCATATATTTT. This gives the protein CASSPPGQELSSGNTIYF.

CDR3 in DNA: TGTGCCACCGGACAGGGGGACACTGAAGCTTTCTTT. Amino acids: CATGQGDTEAFF. The chain recombines TRBV28 with TRBJ1-1, with 10 bases lining up with TRBD1. Unmatched junction bases numbered 2, after V lost 10 bases and J lost 3 bases. The CDR3 consists of 12 residues. Germline-derived CDR1 and CDR2 are MDHEN and SYDVKM.

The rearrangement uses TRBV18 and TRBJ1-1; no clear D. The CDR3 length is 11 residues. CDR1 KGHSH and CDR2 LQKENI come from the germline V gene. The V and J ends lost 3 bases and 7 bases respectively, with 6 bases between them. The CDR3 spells CASSPGIEAFF. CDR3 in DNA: TGTGCCAGCTCACCCGGGATTGAAGCTTTCTTT.

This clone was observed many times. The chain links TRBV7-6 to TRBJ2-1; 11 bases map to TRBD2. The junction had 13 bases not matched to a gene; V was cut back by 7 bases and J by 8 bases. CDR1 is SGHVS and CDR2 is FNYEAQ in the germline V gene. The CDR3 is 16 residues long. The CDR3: CASNGLLAGGRDEQFF. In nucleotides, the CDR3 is TGTGCCAGCAACGGACTCCTAGCGGGAGGAAGAGATGAGCAGTTCTTC.

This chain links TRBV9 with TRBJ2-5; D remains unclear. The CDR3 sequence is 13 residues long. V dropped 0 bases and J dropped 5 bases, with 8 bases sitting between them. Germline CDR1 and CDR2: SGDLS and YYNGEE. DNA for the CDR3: TGTGCCAGCAGCGTAGTTTCTCGGGAGACCCAGTACTTC. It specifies CASSVVSRETQYF.

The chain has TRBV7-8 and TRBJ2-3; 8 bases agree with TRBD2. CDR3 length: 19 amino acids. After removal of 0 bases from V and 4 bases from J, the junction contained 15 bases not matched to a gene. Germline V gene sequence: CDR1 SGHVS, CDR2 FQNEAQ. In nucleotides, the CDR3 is TGTGCCAGCAGCTTAGCTTTGAGGGGATCTAGCGGGTCCCCAGATACGCAGTATTTT. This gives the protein CASSLALRGSSGSPDTQYF.

CDR3 in DNA: TGTGCCAGCAGCTTAGCGTCTAACACTGAAGCTTTCTTT. Protein: CASSLASNTEAFF. The V gene is TRBV11-3, the J gene TRBJ1-1; D gene unclear. V was clipped by 1 base and J by 2 bases, with 5 bases between them. This CDR3 comprises 13 residues. Germline V gene lookup returns CDR1 SGHNT and CDR2 YENEEA.

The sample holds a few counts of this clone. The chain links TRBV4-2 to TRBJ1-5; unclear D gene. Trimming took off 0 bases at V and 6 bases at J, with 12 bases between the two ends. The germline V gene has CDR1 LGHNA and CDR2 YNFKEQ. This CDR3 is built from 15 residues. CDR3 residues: CASSQEFGGGQPQHF. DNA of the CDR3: TGTGCCAGCAGCCAAGAATTCGGAGGTGGTCAGCCCCAGCATTTT.

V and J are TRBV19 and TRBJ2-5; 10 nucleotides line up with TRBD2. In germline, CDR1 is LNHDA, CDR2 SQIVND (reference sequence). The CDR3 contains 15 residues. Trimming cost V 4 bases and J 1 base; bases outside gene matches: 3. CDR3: CASSNLAGVQETQYF. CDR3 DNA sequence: TGTGCCAGTAGTAACCTAGCGGGAGTCCAAGAGACCCAGTACTTC.

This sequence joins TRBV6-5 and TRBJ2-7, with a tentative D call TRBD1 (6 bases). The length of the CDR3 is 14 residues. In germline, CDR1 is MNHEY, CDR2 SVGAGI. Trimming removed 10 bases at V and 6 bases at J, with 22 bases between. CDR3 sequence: CAIGGSTPGGEQYF. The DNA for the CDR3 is TGTGCCATAGGGGGTTCCACTCCAGGCGGCGAGCAGTACTTC.

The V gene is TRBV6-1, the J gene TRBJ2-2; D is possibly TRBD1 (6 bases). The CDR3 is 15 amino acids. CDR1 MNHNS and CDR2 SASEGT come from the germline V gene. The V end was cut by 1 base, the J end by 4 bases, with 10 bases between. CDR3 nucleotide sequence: TGTGCCAGCAGTGAAGGGGGGCGCGTCACCGGGGAGCTGTTTTTT. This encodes CASSEGGRVTGELFF.

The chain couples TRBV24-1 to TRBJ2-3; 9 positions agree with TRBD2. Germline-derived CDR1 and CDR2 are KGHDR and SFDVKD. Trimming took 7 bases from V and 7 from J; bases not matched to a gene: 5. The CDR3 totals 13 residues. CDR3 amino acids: CATSSGGPHTQYF. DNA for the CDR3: TGTGCCACCAGCAGCGGGGGGCCCCATACGCAGTATTTT.

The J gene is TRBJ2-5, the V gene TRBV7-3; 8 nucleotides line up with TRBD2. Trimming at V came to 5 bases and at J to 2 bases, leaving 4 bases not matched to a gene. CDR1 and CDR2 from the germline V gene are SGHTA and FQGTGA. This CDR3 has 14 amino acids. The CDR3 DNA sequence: TGTGCCAGCAGCCGGGGGGGTACGCAAGAGACCCAGTACTTC. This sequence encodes CASSRGGTQETQYF.

CDR3 region: CASSRIYEQYF. Written as DNA, the CDR3 is TGTGCCAGCAGTCGTATCTACGAGCAGTACTTC. This sequence joins TRBV12-3 or TRBV12-4 and TRBJ2-7; the D is unclear. The CDR3 has 11 amino acids. With 5 bases removed from V and 3 bases from J, the gap between germline ends came to 5 bases.

As DNA, the CDR3 is TGTGCCAGCAGTAGGCAGGGGGGAACGGAAGGCTACACCTTC. This gives the protein CASSRQGGTEGYTF. The chain uses TRBV2 and TRBJ1-2, with 7 nucleotides matching TRBD1. The CDR3 spans 14 residues. After removal of 5 bases from V and 8 bases from J, the junction contained 11 bases not matched to a gene. Germline V gene lookup returns CDR1 SNHLY and CDR2 FYNNEI. The variable domain in full, completed from reference TRBV2 and TRBJ1-2, reads EPEVTQTPSHQVTQMGQEVILRCVPISNHLYFYWYRQILGQKVEFLVSFYNNEISEKSEIFDDQFSVERPDGSNFTLKIRSTKLEDSAMYFCASSRQGGTEGYTFGSGTRLTVV.

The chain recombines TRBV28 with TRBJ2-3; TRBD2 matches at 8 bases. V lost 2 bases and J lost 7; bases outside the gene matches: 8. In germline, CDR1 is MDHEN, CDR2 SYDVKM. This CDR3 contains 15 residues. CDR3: CASSLPGTRANTQYF. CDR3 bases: TGTGCCAGCAGTTTACCCGGGACTAGGGCCAATACGCAGTATTTT.

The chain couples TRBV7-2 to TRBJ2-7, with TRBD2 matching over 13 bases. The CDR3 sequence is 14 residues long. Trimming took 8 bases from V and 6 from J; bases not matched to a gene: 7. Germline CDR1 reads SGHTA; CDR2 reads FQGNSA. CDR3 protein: CASGGLAGRREQYF. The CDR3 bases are TGTGCCAGCGGGGGACTAGCGGGGCGACGCGAGCAGTACTTC.

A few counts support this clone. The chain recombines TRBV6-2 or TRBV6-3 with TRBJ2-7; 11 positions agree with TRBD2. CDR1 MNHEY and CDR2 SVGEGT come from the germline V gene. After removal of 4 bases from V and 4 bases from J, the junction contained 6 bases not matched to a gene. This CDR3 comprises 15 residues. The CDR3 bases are TGTGCCAGCAGTTCGGAGACTAGCGGGAAATACGAGCAGTACTTC. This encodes CASSSETSGKYEQYF.